A selection of T cell receptor beta chains follows, all from one sample in a study of Graves' ophthalmopathy and Graves' hyperthyroidism. TCRdb reprocessed the multiplex PCR reads via MiXCR and lists one record per CDR3 protein. Of around 670,000 distinct CDR3 sequences in the sample, about 44% are singletons; the top ten hold about 40%. The sequenced sample was peripheral blood. Receptor source: an adult man with Graves' ophthalmopathy. Each CDR3 is given with its conserved first and last residue. D genes are given only for firm matches. Clone size is not always given. Where it is, it says once, few, many or a class for expanded clones.

V gene: TRBV20-1
CDR3 length: 15
D gene: -
clone size: -
CDR3 protein: CSAREFGGSETPQHF

V gene: TRBV2
CDR3 length: 15
D gene: TRBD1
clone size: -
CDR3 protein: CASVSRDRVSYEQYF

V gene: TRBV10-3
CDR3 length: 16
D gene: -
clone size: -
CDR3 protein: CAISYSPFQMNTEAFF

V gene: TRBV7-6
CDR3 length: 13
D gene: -
clone size: few
CDR3 protein: CASSFRNPYEQYF

V gene: TRBV29-1
CDR3 length: 11
D gene: TRBD1
clone size: -
CDR3 protein: CSGGQENTIYF

V gene: TRBV7-2
CDR3 length: 14
D gene: TRBD1
clone size: -
CDR3 protein: CASSKRQGDSPLHF

V gene: TRBV29-1
CDR3 length: 13
D gene: TRBD1
clone size: -
CDR3 protein: CSVAEGTGETQYF

V gene: TRBV20-1
CDR3 length: 16
D gene: TRBD2
clone size: few
CDR3 protein: CSASLPRLAYEETQYF

V gene: TRBV18
CDR3 length: 13
D gene: -
clone size: -
CDR3 protein: CASSPQDPYGYTF

V gene: TRBV7-2
CDR3 length: 15
D gene: TRBD1
clone size: -
CDR3 protein: CASSYSQGTSNVLTF

V gene: TRBV27
CDR3 length: 11
D gene: -
clone size: few
CDR3 protein: CASWEGTEAFF

V gene: TRBV29-1
CDR3 length: 11
D gene: -
clone size: many
CDR3 protein: CSVGPPETQYF

V gene: TRBV24-1
CDR3 length: 16
D gene: TRBD2
clone size: -
CDR3 protein: CATGDPTSGSTYEQYF

V gene: TRBV7-6
CDR3 length: 13
D gene: TRBD1
clone size: many
CDR3 protein: CASSVGTGGEQYF

V gene: TRBV25-1
CDR3 length: 12
D gene: -
clone size: -
CDR3 protein: CASSFWGTEAFF

V gene: TRBV20-1
CDR3 length: 13
D gene: -
clone size: many
CDR3 protein: CSARVANSETQYF

V gene: TRBV20-1
CDR3 length: 12
D gene: -
clone size: many
CDR3 protein: CSARTMGTRARF

V gene: TRBV6-1
CDR3 length: 16
D gene: -
clone size: few
CDR3 protein: CASSLSGGPLGETQYF

V gene: TRBV10-2
CDR3 length: 14
D gene: TRBD2
clone size: few
CDR3 protein: CASRSSGRAYEQYF

V gene: TRBV29-1
CDR3 length: 16
D gene: -
clone size: -
CDR3 protein: CSVDWPKISVLAGYTF

V gene: TRBV2
CDR3 length: 12
D gene: TRBD1
clone size: many
CDR3 protein: CAIDRAQETQYF

V gene: TRBV25-1
CDR3 length: 13
D gene: -
clone size: -
CDR3 protein: CASSGGTMGEQYF

V gene: TRBV19
CDR3 length: 14
D gene: -
clone size: many
CDR3 protein: CASMLTSGANVLTF

V gene: TRBV10-3
CDR3 length: 16
D gene: TRBD2
clone size: few
CDR3 protein: CAIRGLAFTNTGELFF

V gene: TRBV7-2
CDR3 length: 15
D gene: TRBD1
clone size: -
CDR3 protein: CASSQRQGNNSPLHF

V gene: TRBV7-2
CDR3 length: 13
D gene: -
clone size: -
CDR3 protein: CASSQELLTEQYF

V gene: TRBV20-1
CDR3 length: 14
D gene: -
clone size: -
CDR3 protein: CSARDQGSVYEQYF

V gene: TRBV29-1
CDR3 length: 13
D gene: -
clone size: -
CDR3 protein: CSEGHVSGNTIYF

V gene: TRBV25-1
CDR3 length: 16
D gene: TRBD1
clone size: -
CDR3 protein: CASSLTSGGGNQPQHF

V gene: TRBV7-2
CDR3 length: 16
D gene: TRBD2
clone size: many
CDR3 protein: CASSYSPTSGQETQYF

V gene: TRBV19
CDR3 length: 14
D gene: -
clone size: few
CDR3 protein: CASRLQGTSYEQYF

V gene: TRBV24-1
CDR3 length: 13
D gene: -
clone size: many
CDR3 protein: CATSDFGQTEAFF

V gene: TRBV10-3
CDR3 length: 15
D gene: TRBD1
clone size: many
CDR3 protein: CAISSSGTGDFEQYF

V gene: TRBV7-9
CDR3 length: 16
D gene: -
clone size: -
CDR3 protein: CASSSQGGAGNSPLHF

V gene: TRBV2
CDR3 length: 12
D gene: -
clone size: many
CDR3 protein: CASHGASYEQYF

V gene: TRBV2
CDR3 length: 12
D gene: -
clone size: many
CDR3 protein: CASSTLYPEAFF

V gene: TRBV11-2
CDR3 length: 9
D gene: -
clone size: -
CDR3 protein: CASRVEQYF

V gene: TRBV18
CDR3 length: 15
D gene: TRBD1
clone size: -
CDR3 protein: CASSLSGQRYYGYTF

V gene: TRBV10-3
CDR3 length: 14
D gene: -
clone size: -
CDR3 protein: CAISEGASRETQYF

V gene: TRBV29-1
CDR3 length: 15
D gene: TRBD1
clone size: -
CDR3 protein: CSVELGQGMNTEAFF

V gene: TRBV12-3/TRBV12-4
CDR3 length: 15
D gene: TRBD1
clone size: few
CDR3 protein: CASSPGTGGDYGYTF

V gene: TRBV29-1
CDR3 length: 14
D gene: -
clone size: many
CDR3 protein: CSVDETAMNTEAFF

V gene: TRBV29-1
CDR3 length: 12
D gene: TRBD1
clone size: many
CDR3 protein: CSEIRGPGEAFF

V gene: TRBV6-2/TRBV6-3
CDR3 length: 10
D gene: -
clone size: once
CDR3 protein: CALPAREYTF

V gene: TRBV7-9
CDR3 length: 17
D gene: -
clone size: many
CDR3 protein: CASSQDGSRVRSAGAFF

V gene: TRBV2
CDR3 length: 17
D gene: -
clone size: few
CDR3 protein: CASSYSPTGRKIYEQYF

V gene: TRBV12-3/TRBV12-4
CDR3 length: 11
D gene: TRBD1
clone size: -
CDR3 protein: CASSSRGPQYF

V gene: TRBV15
CDR3 length: 15
D gene: -
clone size: -
CDR3 protein: CATSRDPGSPETQYF

V gene: TRBV2
CDR3 length: 18
D gene: TRBD1
clone size: -
CDR3 protein: CASSPGTGVFRRGQPQHF

V gene: TRBV7-6
CDR3 length: 18
D gene: -
clone size: -
CDR3 protein: CASSQDGGQHFNNSPLHF

V gene: TRBV7-2
CDR3 length: 15
D gene: -
clone size: many
CDR3 protein: CASSLDGGRSRTLHF

V gene: TRBV7-9
CDR3 length: 18
D gene: TRBD1
clone size: -
CDR3 protein: CASSPTGTGVPGGYGYTF

V gene: TRBV7-3
CDR3 length: 9
D gene: -
clone size: -
CDR3 protein: CASSLEGTF

V gene: TRBV10-3
CDR3 length: 13
D gene: TRBD1
clone size: -
CDR3 protein: CAIRTGGQLEAFF

V gene: TRBV5-1
CDR3 length: 14
D gene: -
clone size: few
CDR3 protein: CASSLVGESYEQYF

V gene: TRBV29-1
CDR3 length: 11
D gene: TRBD1
clone size: -
CDR3 protein: CSVLRDRGYTF

V gene: TRBV20-1
CDR3 length: 12
D gene: TRBD1
clone size: -
CDR3 protein: CSADRGSFGYTF

V gene: TRBV24-1
CDR3 length: 15
D gene: TRBD1
clone size: many
CDR3 protein: CATSDPGQGNQPQHF

V gene: TRBV19
CDR3 length: 13
D gene: -
clone size: -
CDR3 protein: CASKKGLGAEAFF